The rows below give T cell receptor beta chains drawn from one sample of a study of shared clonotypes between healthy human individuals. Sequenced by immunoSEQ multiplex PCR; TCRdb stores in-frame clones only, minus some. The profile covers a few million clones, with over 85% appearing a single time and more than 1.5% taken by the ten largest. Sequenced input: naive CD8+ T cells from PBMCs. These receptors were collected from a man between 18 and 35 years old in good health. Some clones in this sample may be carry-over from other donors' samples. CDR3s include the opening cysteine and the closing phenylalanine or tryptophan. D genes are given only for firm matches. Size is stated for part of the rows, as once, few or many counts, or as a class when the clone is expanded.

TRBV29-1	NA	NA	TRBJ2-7	CSAGGETGQRTYEQYF	TGCAGCGCTGGGGGGGAAACAGGGCAACGGACCTACGAGCAGTACTTC
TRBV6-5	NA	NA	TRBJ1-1	CATTLGINTEAFF	TGTGCCACCACGCTGGGGATAAACACTGAAGCTTTCTTT
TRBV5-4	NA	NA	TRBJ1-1	CASTLGGTAFF	TGTGCCAGCACCTTGGGGGGGACAGCTTTCTTT
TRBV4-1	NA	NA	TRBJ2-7	CASSQEVAGFAPEQYF	TGCGCCAGCAGCCAAGAGGTGGCGGGTTTTGCCCCCGAGCAGTACTTC
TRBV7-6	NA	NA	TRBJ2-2	CASSFSGNTGELFF	TGTGCCAGCAGCTTTTCCGGGAACACCGGGGAGCTGTTTTTT
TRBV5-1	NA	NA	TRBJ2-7	CASSWGPPLEQYF	TGCGCCAGCAGCTGGGGTCCCCCCCTCGAGCAGTACTTC
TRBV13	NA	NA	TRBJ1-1	CASIRNPETLNTEAFF	TGTGCCAGCATCCGGAACCCTGAAACCTTGAACACTGAAGCTTTCTTT
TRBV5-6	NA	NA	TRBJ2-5	CASSRGTAWTQYF	TGTGCCAGCAGCCGCGGGACCGCTTGGACCCAGTACTTC
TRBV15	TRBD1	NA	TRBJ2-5	CATSRHRGMIQETQYF	TGTGCCACCAGCAGGCACAGGGGGATGATACAAGAGACCCAGTACTTC
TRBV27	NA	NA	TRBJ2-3	CASSLSVTDTQYF	TGTGCCAGCAGTTTATCGGTCACAGATACGCAGTATTTT
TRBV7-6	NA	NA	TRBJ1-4	CASSLGPSNMLFF	TGTGCCAGCAGCTTAGGTCCCAGCAATATGCTGTTTTTT
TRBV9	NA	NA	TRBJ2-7	CASSAADSYEQYF	TGTGCCAGCAGCGCGGCAGACTCCTACGAGCAGTACTTC
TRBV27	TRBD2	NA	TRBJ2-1	CASSQPGLAGGPNEQFF	TGTGCCAGCAGCCAACCCGGACTAGCGGGAGGGCCCAATGAGCAGTTCTTC
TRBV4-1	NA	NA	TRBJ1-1	CASSVKGTEAFF	TGCGCCAGCAGCGTAAAGGGGACTGAAGCTTTCTTT
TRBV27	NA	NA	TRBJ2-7	CASSPPVTAIDEQYF	TGTGCCAGCAGTCCCCCGGTCACAGCTATCGACGAGCAGTACTTC
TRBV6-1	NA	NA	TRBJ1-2	CASTPTTGWGYGYTF	TGTGCCAGCACTCCTACAACGGGTTGGGGCTATGGCTACACCTTC
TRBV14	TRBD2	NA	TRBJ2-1	CASSPRTSGVYNEQFF	TGTGCCAGCAGCCCGAGGACTAGCGGGGTTTACAATGAGCAGTTCTTC
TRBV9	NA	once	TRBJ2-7	CASSVGSSYEQYF	TGTGCCAGCAGCGTTGGCAGCTCCTACGAGCAGTACTTC
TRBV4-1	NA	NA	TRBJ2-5	CASSQALRGQETQYF	TGCGCCAGCAGCCAAGCCTTGCGGGGCCAAGAGACCCAGTACTTC
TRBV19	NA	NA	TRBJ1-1	CASSISSSGATEAFF	TGTGCCAGTAGTATTTCAAGCTCGGGGGCTACTGAAGCTTTCTTT
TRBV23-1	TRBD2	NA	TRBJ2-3	CASSQTHSGLSTDTQYF	TGCGCCAGCAGTCAGACTCATAGCGGGCTGAGCACAGATACGCAGTATTTT
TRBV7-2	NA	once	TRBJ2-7	CASSLRWDEQYF	TGTGCCAGCAGCCTCCGGTGGGACGAGCAGTACTTC
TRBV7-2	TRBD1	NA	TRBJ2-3	CASSLTGVVTDTQYF	TGTGCCAGCAGCTTAACAGGGGTGGTAACAGATACGCAGTATTTT
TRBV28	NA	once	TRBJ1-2	CASSHIEGIGRVYGYTF	TGTGCCAGCAGTCACATTGAAGGGATCGGAAGGGTCTATGGCTACACCTTC
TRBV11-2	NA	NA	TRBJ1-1	CASSAWRRQGNTEAFF	TGTGCCAGCAGCGCTTGGCGTCGGCAGGGGAACACTGAAGCTTTCTTT
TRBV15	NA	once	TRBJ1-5	CATSGVVGWGNQPQHF	TGTGCCACCAGCGGCGTTGTCGGTTGGGGGAATCAGCCCCAGCATTTT
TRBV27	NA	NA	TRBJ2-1	CACSSSSSYNEQFF	TGTGCCTGCAGCAGCTCTAGCTCCTACAATGAGCAGTTCTTC
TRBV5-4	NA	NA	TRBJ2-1	CASSPGHEQFF	TGTGCCAGCAGTCCGGGCCATGAGCAGTTCTTC
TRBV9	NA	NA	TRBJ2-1	CASSVGDRLNEQFF	TGTGCCAGCAGCGTAGGTGACCGATTGAATGAGCAGTTCTTC
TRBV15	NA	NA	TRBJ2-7	CATSRDRTSSSYEQYF	TGTGCCACCAGCAGAGATCGTACTTCTAGCTCCTACGAGCAGTACTTC
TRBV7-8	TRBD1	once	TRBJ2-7	CASSPRDRNSYEQYF	TGTGCCAGCAGCCCTAGGGACAGGAACTCCTACGAGCAGTACTTC
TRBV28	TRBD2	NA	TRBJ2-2	CASSLAGATGELFF	TGTGCCAGCAGCTTAGCGGGAGCTACCGGGGAGCTGTTTTTT
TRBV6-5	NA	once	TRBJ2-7	CASSYAEGGGAYEQYF	TGTGCCAGCAGTTACGCGGAAGGCGGAGGAGCCTACGAGCAGTACTTC
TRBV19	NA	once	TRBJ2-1	CASSIWDGSDEQFF	TGTGCCAGTAGTATATGGGACGGGAGCGATGAGCAGTTCTTC
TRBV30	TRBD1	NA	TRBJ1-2	CAWNGQGAWYGYTF	TGTGCCTGGAACGGGCAGGGGGCTTGGTATGGCTACACCTTC
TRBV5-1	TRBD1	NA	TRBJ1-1	CASHRGRGDTEAFF	TGCGCCAGCCACAGGGGGCGTGGGGACACTGAAGCTTTCTTT
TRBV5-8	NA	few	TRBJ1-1	CASSLAVTEAFF	TGTGCCAGCAGCTTGGCCGTCACTGAAGCTTTCTTT
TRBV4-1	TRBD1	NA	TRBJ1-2	CASSEGTGKDYGYTF	TGCGCCAGCAGCGAAGGGACAGGGAAGGACTATGGCTACACCTTC
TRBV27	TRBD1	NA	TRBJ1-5	CASRQGAGQPQHF	TGTGCCAGCAGGCAGGGGGCCGGTCAGCCCCAGCATTTT
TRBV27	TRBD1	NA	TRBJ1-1	CASTPQGASTEAFF	TGTGCCAGCACCCCACAGGGGGCCAGCACTGAAGCTTTCTTT
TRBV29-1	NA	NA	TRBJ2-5	CSVPRGAEPQYF	TGCAGCGTACCCCGTGGGGCGGAACCCCAGTACTTC
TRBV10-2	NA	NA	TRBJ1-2	CASSERTAPNYGYTF	TGCGCCAGCAGTGAGAGGACAGCACCTAACTATGGCTACACCTTC
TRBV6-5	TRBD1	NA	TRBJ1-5	CASSLQGDNQPQHF	TGTGCCAGCAGTCTACAGGGGGACAATCAGCCCCAGCATTTT
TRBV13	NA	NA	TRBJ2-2	CASSPGPGRGSALHTGELFF	TGTGCCAGCAGCCCAGGGCCAGGTCGTGGTAGCGCTTTACACACCGGGGAGCTGTTTTTT
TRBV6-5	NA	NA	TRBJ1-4	CASSYGGFRSEKLFF	TGTGCCAGCAGTTACGGAGGGTTCAGGAGTGAAAAACTGTTTTTT
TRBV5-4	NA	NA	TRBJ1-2	CASSLSGAGGLNYGYTF	TGTGCCAGCAGCTTGTCGGGTGCAGGAGGGCTGAACTATGGCTACACCTTC
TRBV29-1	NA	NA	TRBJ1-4	CSVAWARGVKKLFF	TGCAGCGTTGCTTGGGCTCGGGGAGTTAAAAAACTGTTTTTT
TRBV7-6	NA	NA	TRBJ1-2	CASSLDMGSPYGYTF	TGTGCCAGCAGCTTGGACATGGGCAGTCCATATGGCTACACCTTC
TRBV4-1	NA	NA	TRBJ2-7	CASSQDPGFSYEQYF	TGCGCCAGCAGCCAAGACCCGGGGTTCTCCTACGAGCAGTACTTC
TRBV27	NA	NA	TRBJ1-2	CASSTRDGRMVGYTF	TGTGCCAGCAGTACCCGGGACGGTCGGATGGTTGGCTACACCTTC